These 28 T cell receptor beta chains were sequenced from one sample in a study of cytomegalovirus exposure and HLA in healthy donors. The data were produced by immunoSEQ multiplex PCR, yet TCRdb's version contains in-frame clones alone and is incomplete. The table records roughly 330,000 clones, roughly nine tenths of them present only once. The sequencing input was PBMCs. These receptor sequences come from a woman aged 30 to 39 in good health and CMV-seropositive.

This chain links TRBV5-6 with TRBJ2-7, with 10 bases that match TRBD1. Germline V gene lookup returns CDR1 SGHDT and CDR2 YYEEEE. There are 18 residues in the CDR3. Germline trimming cut 4 bases from V and 2 bases from J; bases unmatched to any gene: 15. CDR3 nucleotides: TGTGCCAGCAGCCCCTGGACAGGGGGAGACGGGCCGGCCTACGAGCAGTACTTC. Translation: CASSPWTGGDGPAYEQYF.

This clone has more than one count but fewer than ten. The chain uses TRBV27 and TRBJ2-2, with unresolved D. Per the germline V gene, CDR1 is MNHEY and CDR2 is SMNVEV (reference sequence). The CDR3 totals 15 residues. Trimming removed 4 bases at V and 0 bases at J, with 9 bases between. CDR3 in amino acids: CASSWQAANTGELFF. DNA of the CDR3: TGTGCCAGCAGTTGGCAAGCAGCGAACACCGGGGAGCTGTTTTTT.

The chain carries TRBV27 and TRBJ1-4; the D is unclear. The CDR3 consists of 14 residues. The V gene lost 4 bases and the J gene lost 7 bases, with 13 bases spanning the gap. The germline V gene has CDR1 MNHEY and CDR2 SMNVEV (reference sequence). The DNA for the CDR3 is TGTGCCAGCAGTTCGTCCAAGGCTGGTGAAAAACTGTTTTTT. Its protein is CASSSSKAGEKLFF.

The chain joins TRBV9 to TRBJ2-7, with D perhaps TRBD1 (6 bases). Trimming removed 0 bases from V and 3 bases from J, with 13 bases in between. CDR3 length equals 15 residues. Germline V CDR1 and CDR2: SGDLS, YYNGEE. The CDR3 nucleotides read TGTGCCAGCAGCGTAGAGGGGACACCCGGCTACGAGCAGTACTTC. It encodes CASSVEGTPGYEQYF.

The J gene is TRBJ1-4, the V gene TRBV9; a possible D gene is TRBD1 (6 bases). The ends were cut back, 0 bases at V and 5 bases at J, with 17 bases in the middle. CDR1 and CDR2 from the germline V gene are SGDLS and YYNGEE. CDR3 length equals 17 residues. Here the CDR3 DNA reads TGTGCCAGCAGCGTAGGTCTTAGGGCAGGGGACAATGAAAAACTGTTTTTT. Its protein is CASSVGLRAGDNEKLFF.

By share, this clone ranks as medium-sized. This chain joins TRBV4-3 and TRBJ2-2, with 9 bases identical to TRBD1. In germline, CDR1 is LGHNA, CDR2 YSLEER. The CDR3 sequence is 17 residues long. V lost 0 bases, J lost 4 bases, and 6 bases stayed unmatched. This CDR3 is CASSQEDRGWGTGELFF. DNA of the CDR3: TGCGCCAGCAGCCAAGAGGACAGGGGATGGGGCACCGGGGAGCTGTTTTTT.

V is TRBV5-6 and J is TRBJ2-7; a possible D gene is TRBD1 (5 bases). Looked up from germline, CDR1 is SGHDT and CDR2 is YYEEEE. This CDR3 region has 15 residues. V lost 2 bases to trimming and J lost 2 bases, with 14 bases between them. This chain's CDR3 is CASSFGRALTYEQYF. CDR3 nucleotides: TGTGCCAGCAGCTTTGGCAGGGCCCTAACCTACGAGCAGTACTTC.

The rearrangement uses TRBV27 and TRBJ2-7; D gene unclear. Trimming pared 4 bases from V and 3 bases from J, leaving 16 bases between. The CDR3 totals 15 residues. The germline gives CDR1 MNHEY, CDR2 SMNVEV (reference sequence). The CDR3: CASSSWRRDSYEQYF. The CDR3 DNA follows: TGTGCCAGCAGTTCGTGGCGGCGCGATAGCTACGAGCAGTACTTC.

V is TRBV7-2 and J is TRBJ2-1; no firm D call. CDR1 SGHTA and CDR2 FQGNSA come from the germline V gene. Trimming removed 5 bases at V and 5 bases at J, with 16 bases between. The CDR3 sequence is 15 residues long. CDR3: CASSPGPNLNNEQFF. The DNA of the CDR3 is TGTGCCAGCAGCCCCGGCCCAAACCTCAACAATGAGCAGTTCTTC.

The chain joins TRBV30 to TRBJ1-6, with D maybe TRBD1 (6 bases). The CDR3 extends over 14 amino acids. V was pared by 5 bases and J by 6 bases, with 14 bases between. Germline CDR1 GTSNPN, CDR2 SVGIG (reference sequence). In DNA, the CDR3 is TGTGCCTGGTCAGGGGACCTGAGTAATTCACCCCTCCACTTT. As protein: CAWSGDLSNSPLHF.

This chain uses TRBV5-6 with TRBJ1-2; D is perhaps TRBD1 (5 bases). The CDR3 totals 15 residues. Between the trimmed V and J ends, which lost 0 bases and 8 bases, there was a span of 17 bases. Germline loops: CDR1 SGHDT, CDR2 YYEEEE. CDR3 sequence reads: CASSLGWVGTGGYTF. CDR3 coding DNA: TGTGCCAGCAGCTTGGGATGGGTAGGGACCGGGGGCTACACCTTC.

The chain employs TRBV5-1 and TRBJ2-3; perhaps TRBD2 as D (5 bases). V was shortened by 6 bases and J by 2 bases, with 22 bases between the two germline ends. The CDR3 extends over 17 amino acids. Germline V gives CDR1 SGHRS, CDR2 YFSETQ. The CDR3 DNA reads as TGCGCCAGCAAGTTGTTAGCGACCGTATTGAACACAGATACGCAGTATTTT. This gives the protein CASKLLATVLNTDTQYF. Based on the CDR3 plus reference TRBV5-1 and TRBJ2-3, the full variable domain is KAGVTQTPRYLIKTRGQQVTLSCSPISGHRSVSWYQQTPGQGLQFLFEYFSETQRNKGNFPGRFSGRQFSNSRSEMNVSTLELGDSALYLCASKLLATVLNTDTQYFGPGTRLTVL.

CDR3 sequence (DNA): TGTGCCAGCAGCCAGGGGACGACGTACGAGCAGTACTTC. As protein: CASSQGTTYEQYF. V gene TRBV7-8 combines with J gene TRBJ2-7; a weak D match, TRBD1 (6 bases). Germline CDR1 SGHVS, CDR2 FQNEAQ. The length of the CDR3 is 13 residues. V lost 5 bases to trimming and J lost 4 bases, with 12 bases between them.

The rearrangement joins TRBV6-1 to TRBJ2-7; perhaps TRBD2 as D (7 bases). V shed 2 bases and J shed 0 bases, with 14 bases lying between them. The CDR3 extends over 16 amino acids. Germline lookup yields CDR1 MNHNS and CDR2 SASEGT. The CDR3 loop reads CASSERMRGLSYEQYF. CDR3 DNA: TGTGCCAGCAGTGAAAGGATGCGGGGGCTCTCCTACGAGCAGTACTTC.

The V gene is TRBV5-1, the J gene TRBJ2-5; 7 nucleotides align to TRBD2. From germline, CDR1 is SGHRS and CDR2 YFSETQ. V gave up 0 bases and J gave up 5 bases; unmatched junction bases: 10. The CDR3 contains 16 residues. CDR3 sequence (DNA): TGCGCCAGCAGCTTGGGGGGGACTAACCCCGGGGAGACCCAGTACTTC. It translates to CASSLGGTNPGETQYF.

In its sample, this clone was seen once. The chain combines TRBV7-8 with TRBJ2-7, with D uncertain. The V gene lost 2 bases and the J gene lost 6 bases, with 11 bases spanning the gap. Germline V lookup: CDR1 SGHVS, CDR2 FQNEAQ. This CDR3 has 13 residues. CDR3 sequence (DNA): TGTGCCAGCAGCTTAATGGCTACCTCCGAGCAGTACTTC. Protein sequence: CASSLMATSEQYF.

The chain employs TRBV28 and TRBJ1-1, with D possibly TRBD1 on 6 matching bases. Germline V gives CDR1 MDHEN, CDR2 SYDVKM. The CDR3 length is 14 residues. V gave up 6 bases and J gave up 2 bases, with 13 bases separating them. This chain's CDR3 is CASRVLQGNTEAFF. The CDR3 DNA sequence: TGTGCCAGCAGGGTCCTACAGGGTAACACTGAAGCTTTCTTT.

This chain connects TRBV4-3 to TRBJ2-5, with 9 positions matching TRBD2. In germline, CDR1 is LGHNA, CDR2 YSLEER. The CDR3 length is 20 residues. The V and J ends lost 0 bases and 5 bases, in that order; junction bases with no gene match: 19. CDR3 nucleotides: TGCGCCAGCAGCCAAGATACCGTGTCCGGGACTAGCTTGTTTTCGGAGACCCAGTACTTC. Translation: CASSQDTVSGTSLFSETQYF.

The chain recombines TRBV2 with TRBJ2-7, with TRBD1 as a possible D gene (5 bases). The V and J ends lost 6 bases and 4 bases respectively, with 19 bases between them. The CDR3 totals 15 residues. Germline V CDR1 and CDR2: SNHLY, FYNNEI. The CDR3 is CASRFSSLRVYEQYF. CDR3 sequence (DNA): TGTGCCAGCAGATTTAGCAGTCTCAGGGTTTACGAGCAGTACTTC.

CDR3 bases: TGTGCCAGCAGTTTCGTAGCAGCCCACATGAACACTGAAGCTTTCTTT. As protein: CASSFVAAHMNTEAFF. V is TRBV28 and J is TRBJ1-1; D unclear. The CDR3 extends over 16 amino acids. Germline CDR1 MDHEN, CDR2 SYDVKM. Trimming left V 3 bases short and J 0 bases short, with 14 bases between.

This chain's CDR3 is CASSLYTGARNSPLHF. CDR3 coding DNA: TGTGCCAGCAGTTTATATACCGGCGCCAGGAACTCACCCCTCCACTTT. The rearrangement joins TRBV27 to TRBJ1-6; D is unresolved. Per germline, CDR1 MNHEY and CDR2 SMNVEV (reference sequence). The CDR3 contains 16 residues. V was cut by 1 base and J by 10 bases, with 17 bases left in between.

This clone showed up just once. The chain combines TRBV27 with TRBJ2-7; TRBD2 agrees at 11 bases. This CDR3 has 17 residues. The junction had 12 bases not matched to a gene; V was cut back by 6 bases and J by 2 bases. Germline V gene lookup returns CDR1 MNHEY and CDR2 SMNVEV (reference sequence). The CDR3 DNA is TGTGCCAGCAGCCTGACTAGCGGGACGGCCATCGCCTACGAGCAGTACTTC. Its translation is CASSLTSGTAIAYEQYF.

This clone has just one count. The chain couples TRBV5-6 to TRBJ2-7; D tentatively fits TRBD1 or TRBD2 (5 bases each). V lost 1 base, J lost 2 bases, and 10 bases lay in between. Germline CDR1 reads SGHDT; CDR2 reads YYEEEE. This CDR3 has 14 residues. CDR3 residues: CASSLLGDTYEQYF. In DNA, the CDR3 is TGTGCCAGCAGCTTGCTGGGGGATACCTACGAGCAGTACTTC.

This clone was found once. V usage is TRBV19 and J usage is TRBJ2-7, with 10 nucleotides matching TRBD2. In germline, CDR1 is LNHDA, CDR2 SQIVND (reference sequence). With V trimmed by 6 bases and J by 3 bases, 5 bases remained unmatched. The CDR3 covers 14 residues. CDR3 region: CASRPLAGDYEQYF. The CDR3 DNA reads TGTGCCAGTAGGCCTCTAGCGGGAGACTACGAGCAGTACTTC.

The table lists this clone with a count of one. The DNA of the CDR3 is TGTGCCAGCAGCTTGACTAGCGGTCTTTACTACGAGCAGTACTTC. Encoded protein: CASSLTSGLYYEQYF. The chain links TRBV11-2 to TRBJ2-7, with 9 bases matching TRBD2. The germline CDR1 and CDR2 sequences are SGHAT and FQNNGV. This CDR3 has 15 amino acids. With V trimmed by 3 bases and J by 3 bases, 6 bases remained unmatched.

The chain couples TRBV15 to TRBJ1-3, with D uncertain. Germline CDR1 LNHNV, CDR2 YYDKDF (reference sequence). The CDR3 sequence is 15 residues long. The germline V and J ends were trimmed by 1 base and 0 bases, with 7 bases remaining between them. CDR3 sequence reads: CATSRGLSSGNTIYF. CDR3 sequence (DNA): TGTGCCACCAGCAGAGGCTTAAGCTCTGGAAACACCATATATTTT. Full variable domain (missing parts from reference TRBV15 and TRBJ1-3): DAMVIQNPRYQVTQFGKPVTLSCSQTLNHNVMYWYQQKSSQAPKLLFHYYDKDFNNEADTPDNFQSRRPNTSFCFLDIRSPGLGDTAMYLCATSRGLSSGNTIYFGEGSWLTVV.

A few counts support this clone. Germline is not matched at one junction end, which may reflect a read error. The genes are TRBV4-3 and TRBJ2-5; 7 bases agree with TRBD1. This CDR3 contains 13 residues. Germline V lookup: CDR1 LGHNA, CDR2 YSLEER. DNA for the CDR3: TGCGCCAGCAGCGAAGACAGGGTGGAGACCCAGTACTTC. Translation: CASSEDRVETQYF.

V gene TRBV15 combines with J gene TRBJ2-5; 7 nucleotides agree with TRBD2. This CDR3 has 16 residues. Trimming took 1 base from V and 2 from J; bases not matched to a gene: 7. Germline lookup yields CDR1 LNHNV and CDR2 YYDKDF (reference sequence). CDR3 residues: CATSRGARGGQETQYF. Written as DNA, the CDR3 is TGTGCCACCAGCAGAGGTGCTCGCGGGGGTCAAGAGACCCAGTACTTC.